This TCR beta chain was observed in a study of CD8+CD57+ T cells in acquired aplastic anemia. For CDR3 and TCR beta VDJ profiling, genomic DNA was the template used. TCRdb re-called the reads through MiXCR, storing one row per CDR3 protein. The table includes over 150,000 distinct CDR3 sequences, about two thirds detected once. V was clipped by 4 bases and J by 4 bases, with 5 bases between them. The germline CDR1 and CDR2 sequences are KGHDR and SFDVKD. The CDR3 has 12 amino acids. Individuals selected for sequencing had exhibited CD8+CD57+ cell expansion on flow cytometry. The sample taken for sequencing was sorted CD4+, CD8+, or CD8+CD57+ T cells (not recorded which) from PBMCs. This chain links TRBV24-1 with TRBJ2-3, with unresolved D. The sequence came from a human donor with aplastic anemia. In DNA, the CDR3 is TGTGCCACCAGTGAGGGGTCAGATACGCAGTATTTT. Its translation is CATSEGSDTQYF.